The sequence of this T cell receptor (beta chain) was determined in a study of shared clonotypes between healthy human individuals. Germline V lookup: CDR1 MNHEY, CDR2 SVGAGI. The germline V and J ends were trimmed by 4 bases and 8 bases, with 18 bases remaining between them. The CDR3 is 15 residues long. Donation came from healthy HIV-negative adults that had no recent acute infections or vaccinations. This clone was counted a single time. At a deep level, the assay was run. TCRdb's table, derived via immunoSEQ multiplex PCR, lists solely in-frame clones and lacks some. The sample carries about 700,000 clones, roughly 70% recorded once.

The sequenced material came from memory CD4+ T cells sorted from blood. Subset specified: CD45RA-negative fraction. The genes are TRBV6-5 and TRBJ2-1; D unclear. The origin of this receptor is a woman in her twenties or thirties in good health. DNA for the CDR3: TGTGCCAGCAGTTTGGAGTTTGGGGATCCCGATGAGCAGTTCTTC. It specifies CASSLEFGDPDEQFF.